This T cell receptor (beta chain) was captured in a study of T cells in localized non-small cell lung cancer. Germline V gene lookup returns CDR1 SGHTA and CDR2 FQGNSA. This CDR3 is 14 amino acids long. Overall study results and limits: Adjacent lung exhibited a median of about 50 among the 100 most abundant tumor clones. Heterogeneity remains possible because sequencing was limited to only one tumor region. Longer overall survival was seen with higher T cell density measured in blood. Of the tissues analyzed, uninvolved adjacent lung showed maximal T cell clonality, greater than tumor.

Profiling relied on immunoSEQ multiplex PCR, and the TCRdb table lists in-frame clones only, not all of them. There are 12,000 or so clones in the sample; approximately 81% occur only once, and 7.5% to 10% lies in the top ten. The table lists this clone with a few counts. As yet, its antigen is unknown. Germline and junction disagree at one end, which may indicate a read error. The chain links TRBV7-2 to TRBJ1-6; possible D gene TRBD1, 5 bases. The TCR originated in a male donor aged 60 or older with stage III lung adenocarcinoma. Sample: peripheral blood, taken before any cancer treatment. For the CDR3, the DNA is TGTGCCAGCAGCGTAGCCCAGGGTAATTCACCCCTCCACTTT. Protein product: CASSVAQGNSPLHF.